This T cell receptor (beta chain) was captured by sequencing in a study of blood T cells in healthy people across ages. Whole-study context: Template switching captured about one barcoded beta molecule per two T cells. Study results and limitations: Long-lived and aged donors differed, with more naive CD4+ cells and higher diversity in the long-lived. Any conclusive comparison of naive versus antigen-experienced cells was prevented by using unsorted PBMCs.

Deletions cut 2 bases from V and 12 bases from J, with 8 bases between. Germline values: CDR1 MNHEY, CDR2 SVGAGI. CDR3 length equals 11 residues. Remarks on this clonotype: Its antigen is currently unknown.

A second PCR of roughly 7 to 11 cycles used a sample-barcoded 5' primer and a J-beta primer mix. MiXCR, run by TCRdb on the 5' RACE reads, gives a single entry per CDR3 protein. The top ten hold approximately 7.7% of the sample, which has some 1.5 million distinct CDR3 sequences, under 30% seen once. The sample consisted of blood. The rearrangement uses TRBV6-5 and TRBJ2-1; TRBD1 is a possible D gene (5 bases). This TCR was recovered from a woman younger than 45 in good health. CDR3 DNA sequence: TGTGCCAGCAGTTACCGACAGTCGCAGTTCTTC. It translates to CASSYRQSQFF.